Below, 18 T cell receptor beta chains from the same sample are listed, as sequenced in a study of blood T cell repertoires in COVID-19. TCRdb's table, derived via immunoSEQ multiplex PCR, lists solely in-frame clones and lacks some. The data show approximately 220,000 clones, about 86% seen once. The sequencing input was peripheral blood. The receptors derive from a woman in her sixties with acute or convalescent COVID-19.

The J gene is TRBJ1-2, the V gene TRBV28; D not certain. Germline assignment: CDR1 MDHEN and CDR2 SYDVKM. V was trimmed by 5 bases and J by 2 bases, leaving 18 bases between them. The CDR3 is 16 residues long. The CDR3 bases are TGTGCCAGCAGTAGTTACCCCGCGACATCAAACTATGGCTACACCTTC. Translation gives CASSSYPATSNYGYTF.

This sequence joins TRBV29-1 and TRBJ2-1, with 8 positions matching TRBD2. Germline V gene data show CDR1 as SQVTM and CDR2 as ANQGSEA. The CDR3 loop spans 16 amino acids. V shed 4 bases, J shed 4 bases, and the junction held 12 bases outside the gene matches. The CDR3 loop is CSVGDSGETRYNEQFF. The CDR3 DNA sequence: TGCAGCGTTGGGGATAGCGGGGAGACCCGATACAATGAGCAGTTCTTC.

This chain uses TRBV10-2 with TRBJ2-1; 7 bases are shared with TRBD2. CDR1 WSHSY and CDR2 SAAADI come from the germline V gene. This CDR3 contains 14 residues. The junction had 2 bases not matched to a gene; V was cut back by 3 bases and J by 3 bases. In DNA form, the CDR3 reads TGCGCCAGCAGTGATCTAGCGGTCTACAATGAGCAGTTCTTC. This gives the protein CASSDLAVYNEQFF.

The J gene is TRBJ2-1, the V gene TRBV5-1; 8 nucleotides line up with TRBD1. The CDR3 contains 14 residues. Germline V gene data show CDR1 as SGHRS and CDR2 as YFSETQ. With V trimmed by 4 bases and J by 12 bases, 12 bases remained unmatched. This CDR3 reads CASSIRQGQGRQFF. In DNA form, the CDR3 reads TGCGCCAGCAGCATACGACAGGGGCAGGGGAGGCAGTTCTTC.

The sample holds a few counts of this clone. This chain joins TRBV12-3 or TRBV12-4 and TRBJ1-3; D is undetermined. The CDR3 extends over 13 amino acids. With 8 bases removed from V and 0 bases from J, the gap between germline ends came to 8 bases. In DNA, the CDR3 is TGTGCCAGCTACTCCCCCTCTGGAAACACCATATATTTT. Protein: CASYSPSGNTIYF.

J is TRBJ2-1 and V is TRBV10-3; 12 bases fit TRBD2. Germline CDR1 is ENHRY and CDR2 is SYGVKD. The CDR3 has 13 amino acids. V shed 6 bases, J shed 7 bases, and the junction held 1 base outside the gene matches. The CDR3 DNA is TGTGCCATCAGAGGACTAGCGGGGAATGAGCAGTTCTTC. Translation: CAIRGLAGNEQFF.

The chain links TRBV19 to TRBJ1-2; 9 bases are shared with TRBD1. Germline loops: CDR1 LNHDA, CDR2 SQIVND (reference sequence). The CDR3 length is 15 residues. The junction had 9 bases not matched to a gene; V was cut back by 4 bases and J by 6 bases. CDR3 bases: TGTGCCAGTAGTACACCGGGACAGGGTTTCAATGGCTACACCTTC. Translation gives CASSTPGQGFNGYTF.

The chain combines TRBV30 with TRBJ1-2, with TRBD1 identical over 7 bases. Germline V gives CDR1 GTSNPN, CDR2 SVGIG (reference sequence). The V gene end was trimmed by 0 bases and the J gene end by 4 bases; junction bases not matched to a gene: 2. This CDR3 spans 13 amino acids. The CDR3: CAWSVHRGYGYTF. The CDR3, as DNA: TGTGCCTGGAGTGTACACAGGGGCTATGGCTACACCTTC.

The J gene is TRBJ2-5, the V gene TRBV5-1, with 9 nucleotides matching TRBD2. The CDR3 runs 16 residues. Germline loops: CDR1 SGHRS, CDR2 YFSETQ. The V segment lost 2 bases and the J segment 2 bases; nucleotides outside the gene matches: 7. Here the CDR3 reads CASSFSERGDQETQYF. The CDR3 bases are TGCGCCAGCAGCTTCTCGGAGCGGGGGGATCAAGAGACCCAGTACTTC. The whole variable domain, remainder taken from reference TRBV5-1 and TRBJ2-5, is KAGVTQTPRYLIKTRGQQVTLSCSPISGHRSVSWYQQTPGQGLQFLFEYFSETQRNKGNFPGRFSGRQFSNSRSEMNVSTLELGDSALYLCASSFSERGDQETQYFGPGTRLLVL.

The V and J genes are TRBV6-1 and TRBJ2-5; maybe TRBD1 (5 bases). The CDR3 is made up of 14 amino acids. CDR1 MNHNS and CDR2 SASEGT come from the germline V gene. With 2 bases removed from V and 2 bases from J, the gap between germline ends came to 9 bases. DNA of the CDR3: TGTGCCAGCAGTGAATTTGGGGCACAAGAGACCCAGTACTTC. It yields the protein CASSEFGAQETQYF.

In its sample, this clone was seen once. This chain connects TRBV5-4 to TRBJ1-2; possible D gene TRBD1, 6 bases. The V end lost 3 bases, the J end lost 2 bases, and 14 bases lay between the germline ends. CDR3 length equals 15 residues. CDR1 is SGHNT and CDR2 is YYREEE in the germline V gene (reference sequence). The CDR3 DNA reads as TGTGCCAGCAGCTCCCAGACAGGTCGGAACTATGGCTACACCTTC. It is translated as CASSSQTGRNYGYTF.

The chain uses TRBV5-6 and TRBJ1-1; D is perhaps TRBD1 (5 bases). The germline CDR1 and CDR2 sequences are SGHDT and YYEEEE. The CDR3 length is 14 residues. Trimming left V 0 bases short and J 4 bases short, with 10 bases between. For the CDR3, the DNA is TGTGCCAGCAGCTTGGTTTCGGGGGGCACTGAAGCTTTCTTT. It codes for CASSLVSGGTEAFF.

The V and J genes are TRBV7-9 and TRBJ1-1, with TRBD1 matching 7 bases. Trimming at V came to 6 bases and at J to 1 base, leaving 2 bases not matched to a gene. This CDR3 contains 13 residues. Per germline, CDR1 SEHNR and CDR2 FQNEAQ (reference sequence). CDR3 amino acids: CASSTGANTEAFF. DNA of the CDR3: TGTGCCAGCAGTACAGGGGCGAACACTGAAGCTTTCTTT.

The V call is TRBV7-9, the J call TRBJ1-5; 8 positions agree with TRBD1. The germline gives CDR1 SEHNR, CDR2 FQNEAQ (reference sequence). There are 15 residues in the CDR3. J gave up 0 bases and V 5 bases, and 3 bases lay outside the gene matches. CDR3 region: CASSAGQDSNQPQHF. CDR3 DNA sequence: TGTGCCAGCAGCGCGGGACAGGATAGCAATCAGCCCCAGCATTTT.

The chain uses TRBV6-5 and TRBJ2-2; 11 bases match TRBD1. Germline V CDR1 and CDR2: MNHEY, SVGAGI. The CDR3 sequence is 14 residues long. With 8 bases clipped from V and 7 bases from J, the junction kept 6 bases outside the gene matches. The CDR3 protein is CASRDRGLGGELFF. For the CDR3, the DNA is TGTGCCAGCCGGGACAGGGGGTTGGGCGGGGAGCTGTTTTTT.

The CDR3 loop reads CASSLEQTEYYNEQFF. The CDR3 nucleotides are TGTGCCAGCAGTTTAGAACAGACGGAATACTACAATGAGCAGTTCTTC. This chain links TRBV6-2 or TRBV6-3 with TRBJ2-1; no definite D call. Germline loops: CDR1 MNHEY, CDR2 SVGEGT. V shed 4 bases and J shed 3 bases, with 16 bases lying between them. The CDR3 contains 16 residues.

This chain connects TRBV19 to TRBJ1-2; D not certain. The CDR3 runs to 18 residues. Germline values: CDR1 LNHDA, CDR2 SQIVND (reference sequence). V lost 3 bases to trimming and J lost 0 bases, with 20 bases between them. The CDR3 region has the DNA TGTGCCAGTAGTATTTTTGGTAGGACTACTACCGCTAACTATGGCTACACCTTC. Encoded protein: CASSIFGRTTTANYGYTF.

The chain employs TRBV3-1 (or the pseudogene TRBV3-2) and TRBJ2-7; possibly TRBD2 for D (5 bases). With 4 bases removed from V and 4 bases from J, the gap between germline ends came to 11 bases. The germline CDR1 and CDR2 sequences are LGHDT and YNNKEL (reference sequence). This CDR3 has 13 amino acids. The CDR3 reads CASSRAEEYEQYF. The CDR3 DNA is TGTGCCAGCAGCCGGGCGGAGGAATACGAGCAGTACTTC.